Listed below are T cell receptor beta chains from one sample, sequenced in a study of early T cells in non-severe SARS-CoV-2 infection. MiXCR was run by TCRdb on the 5' RACE reads, yielding one entry per CDR3 protein. This repertoire shows tens of thousands of distinct CDR3 sequences, around 12% found once; its top ten account for about 4%. Specimen: whole blood. The receptors stem from an adult who was a healthcare worker with PCR-confirmed SARS-CoV-2 infection or an uninfected control (not recorded which). The CDR3 runs from the conserved cysteine through the conserved F or W. The order of the fields is D gene, clone size, J gene, V gene, CDR3 DNA, CDR3 protein. The D gene is left open where the match is weak. Some rows mark clone size as missing; the rest say once, few, many or name a class of expanded clone.

>NA|NA|TRBJ2-7|TRBV4-2
TGTGCCAGCAGCCCGCTCCAGGGATCCTACGAGCAGTACTTC
CASSPLQGSYEQYF
>TRBD1|many|TRBJ1-6|TRBV3-1
TGTGCCAGCAGCCCGCGGGACAGCGCCTATAATTCACCCCTCCACTTT
CASSPRDSAYNSPLHF
>TRBD2|few|TRBJ2-3|TRBV20-1
TGCAGTGCTAGAGATAGACTAGCGGGGGGGCGTGAAGATACGCAGTATTTT
CSARDRLAGGREDTQYF
>TRBD1|many|TRBJ2-2|TRBV12-3/TRBV12-4
TGTGCCAGCAGGGGACAGGGGCTTCACCATAGGCTGTTTTTT
CASRGQGLHHRLFF
>TRBD1|many|TRBJ2-7|TRBV7-6
TGTGCCAGCAGCGGCCCGGGACAGCGGCTCGACGAGCAGTACTTC
CASSGPGQRLDEQYF
>TRBD1|many|TRBJ1-4|TRBV6-6
TGTGCCAGCAGTTACGGGACAGGGGGTCTTGAAAAACTGTTTTTT
CASSYGTGGLEKLFF
>NA|NA|TRBJ2-2|TRBV4-3
TGCGCCAGCAGCCATGCCCAGGGCAGGGTAGACACCGGGGAGCTGTTTTTT
CASSHAQGRVDTGELFF
>NA|NA|TRBJ2-3|TRBV5-1
TGCGCCAGCAGTTTGGACTCTTCTAGCACAGATACGCAGTATTTT
CASSLDSSSTDTQYF
>NA|NA|TRBJ1-3|TRBV7-6
TGTGCCAGCAGCCGAAACAGGGCTGGAAACACCATATATTTT
CASSRNRAGNTIYF
>TRBD2|NA|TRBJ2-2|TRBV20-1
TGCAGTGCTAGTAAGCCGCCCGCGCCGACTAGCGGGGGGATTTTAAATACCGGGGAGCTGTTTTTT
CSASKPPAPTSGGILNTGELFF
>TRBD1|many|TRBJ1-6|TRBV27
TGTGCCAGCTTCGCATCGGGGACAGGGAATTCACCCCTCCACTTT
CASFASGTGNSPLHF
>NA|few|TRBJ2-2|TRBV2
TGTGCCAGCAGTGAATCGTCAGTTAGTTTGGGGGAGCTGTTTTTT
CASSESSVSLGELFF
>TRBD2|NA|TRBJ2-7|TRBV15
TGTGCCACCAGCAATCCCCGCGGGGGGCTCTCCTACGAGCAGTACTTC
CATSNPRGGLSYEQYF
>TRBD1|many|TRBJ1-5|TRBV5-6
TGTGCCAGCAGCTTGCAGGGACAGCACAATCAGCCCCAGCATTTT
CASSLQGQHNQPQHF
>NA|few|TRBJ2-7|TRBV5-1
TGCGCCAGCAGCTTGGGCCTCGGGACGGAGAAGATCTACGAGCAGTACTTC
CASSLGLGTEKIYEQYF
>TRBD2|NA|TRBJ2-5|TRBV29-1
TGCAGCGTTGAACCCGGGGGGGAAACCCAGTACTTC
CSVEPGGETQYF
>TRBD1|few|TRBJ1-1|TRBV18
TGTGCCAGCTCACTACAGGGGGCGGATGAAGCTTTCTTT
CASSLQGADEAFF
>NA|NA|TRBJ2-3|TRBV7-2
TGTGCCAGCAGCTTAGGCACGGGGTACGGCACAGATACGCAGTATTTT
CASSLGTGYGTDTQYF
>TRBD1|many|TRBJ1-1|TRBV20-1
TGCAGTGCTCGGGGACAGGCCGACACTGAAGCTTTCTTT
CSARGQADTEAFF
>TRBD2|few|TRBJ2-3|TRBV19
TGTGCCAGTAGCCGGGGGGGCGGGACAGATACGCAGTATTTT
CASSRGGGTDTQYF
>TRBD2|NA|TRBJ2-1|TRBV6-2/TRBV6-3
TGTGCCAGCCTCACGACTAGCGGGGGGGCCACCTCCTACAATGAGCAGTTCTTC
CASLTTSGGATSYNEQFF
>NA|few|TRBJ2-3|TRBV11-2
TGTGCCAGCAGCCAACGCGATACGCAGTATTTT
CASSQRDTQYF
>NA|NA|TRBJ2-7|TRBV18
TGTGCCAGCTCACCACTTGCGGTTTACGAGCAGTACTTC
CASSPLAVYEQYF
>NA|few|TRBJ1-2|TRBV4-2
TGTGCCAGCAGCCAAGAATGGGATCCGGAGATAAGTTGCACCTTC
CASSQEWDPEISCTF
>NA|many|TRBJ1-1|TRBV3-1
TGTGCCAGCAGCCAAGATCGATCGGGGACGAACACTGAAGCTTTCTTT
CASSQDRSGTNTEAFF
>NA|many|TRBJ2-2|TRBV29-1
TGCAGCGCGGGGGTATCGAACACCGGGGAGCTGTTTTTT
CSAGVSNTGELFF
>TRBD2|few|TRBJ2-5|TRBV7-9
TGTGCCAGCAGCCTGGGACTAGCGGGGGGAGAAGAGACCCAGTACTTC
CASSLGLAGGEETQYF
>NA|many|TRBJ1-5|TRBV4-3
TGCGCCAGCAGCCAAGATGTACGGGATAGCAATCAGCCCCAGCATTTT
CASSQDVRDSNQPQHF
>NA|many|TRBJ1-1|TRBV7-9
TGTGCCAGCCTAGAAGGCACTGAAGCTTTCTTT
CASLEGTEAFF
>TRBD1|few|TRBJ2-7|TRBV2
TGTGCCAGAGGGACAGGGGACTACGAGCAGTACTTC
CARGTGDYEQYF
>NA|few|TRBJ1-2|TRBV29-1
TGCAGCGTTGCCACCTACGGGGTTATAGGCTACACCTTC
CSVATYGVIGYTF
>NA|few|TRBJ2-3|TRBV27
TGTGCCAGCAGTTCCCCCCTCCGATCCACAGATACGCAGTATTTT
CASSSPLRSTDTQYF
>NA|few|TRBJ2-1|TRBV29-1
TGCAGCGTTGAAGAGATCGAGAAAACCTACAATGAGCAGTTCTTC
CSVEEIEKTYNEQFF
>NA|NA|TRBJ1-2|TRBV6-2/TRBV6-3
TGTGCCAGCAGTTATTCCGGCGGGGGGGCCCATGGCTACACCTTC
CASSYSGGGAHGYTF
>TRBD1|NA|TRBJ1-1|TRBV5-1
TGCGCCAGCCGGGAGCCGGACAGGGGATTCACTGAAGCTTTCTTT
CASREPDRGFTEAFF
>NA|once|TRBJ2-2|TRBV9
TGTGCCAGCAGCACCCGCGAACAGGGGAACACCGGGGAGCTGTTTTTT
CASSTREQGNTGELFF
>NA|many|TRBJ1-2|TRBV6-1
TGTGCCAGCCCTGACGTGTACTATGGCTACACCTTC
CASPDVYYGYTF
>TRBD2|once|TRBJ2-1|TRBV5-4
TGTGCCACCCACCCTAGCGGGGGTTGGAATGAGCAGTTCTTC
CATHPSGGWNEQFF
>NA|many|TRBJ1-3|TRBV7-2
TGTGCCAGCAGCTTAGGCTCCCAGAGTGGGGGAAACACCATATATTTT
CASSLGSQSGGNTIYF
>NA|NA|TRBJ2-3|TRBV9
TGTGCCAGCAGCGTAGGCCAGATACCTCTAGATACGCAGTATTTT
CASSVGQIPLDTQYF
>NA|few|TRBJ2-2|TRBV4-1
TGCGCCAGCAGCGAGGGGGTGTACGGGGAGCTGTTTTTT
CASSEGVYGELFF
>TRBD1|NA|TRBJ2-5|TRBV6-6
TGTGCCAGCAGTACTGGGACAGGGGTACAAGAGACCCAGTACTTC
CASSTGTGVQETQYF
>NA|NA|TRBJ1-2|TRBV29-1
TGCAGCGTTGACGAAACAGGAGCTAACTATGGCTACACCTTC
CSVDETGANYGYTF
>NA|NA|TRBJ2-1|TRBV12-3/TRBV12-4
TGTGCCAGCACCTTGAGGGGGGTTTCGTATGAGCAGTTCTTC
CASTLRGVSYEQFF
>NA|few|TRBJ2-7|TRBV5-1
TGCGCCAGCACTCATCGGACAGAGGGCTCCTACGAGCAGTACTTC
CASTHRTEGSYEQYF
>NA|NA|TRBJ1-1|TRBV9
TGTGCCAGCAGCGCTGGGACACTGAACACTGAAGCTTTCTTT
CASSAGTLNTEAFF